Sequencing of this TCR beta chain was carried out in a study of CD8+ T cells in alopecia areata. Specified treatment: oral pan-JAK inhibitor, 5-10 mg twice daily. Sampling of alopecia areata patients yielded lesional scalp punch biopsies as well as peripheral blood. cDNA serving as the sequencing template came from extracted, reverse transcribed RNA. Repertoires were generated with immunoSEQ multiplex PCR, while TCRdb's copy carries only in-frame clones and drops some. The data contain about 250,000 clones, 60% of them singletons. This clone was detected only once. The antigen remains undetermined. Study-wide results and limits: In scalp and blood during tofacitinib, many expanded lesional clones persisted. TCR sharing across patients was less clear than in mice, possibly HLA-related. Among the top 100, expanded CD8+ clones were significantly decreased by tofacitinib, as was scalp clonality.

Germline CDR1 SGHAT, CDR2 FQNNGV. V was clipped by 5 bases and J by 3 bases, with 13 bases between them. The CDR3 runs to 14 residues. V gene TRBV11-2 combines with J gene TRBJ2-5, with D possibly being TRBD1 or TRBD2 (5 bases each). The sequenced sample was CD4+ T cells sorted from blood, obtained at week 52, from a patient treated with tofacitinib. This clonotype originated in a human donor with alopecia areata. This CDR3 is CASSPGTTKETQYF. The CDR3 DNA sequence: TGTGCCAGCAGCCCCGGGACCACAAAAGAGACCCAGTACTTC.